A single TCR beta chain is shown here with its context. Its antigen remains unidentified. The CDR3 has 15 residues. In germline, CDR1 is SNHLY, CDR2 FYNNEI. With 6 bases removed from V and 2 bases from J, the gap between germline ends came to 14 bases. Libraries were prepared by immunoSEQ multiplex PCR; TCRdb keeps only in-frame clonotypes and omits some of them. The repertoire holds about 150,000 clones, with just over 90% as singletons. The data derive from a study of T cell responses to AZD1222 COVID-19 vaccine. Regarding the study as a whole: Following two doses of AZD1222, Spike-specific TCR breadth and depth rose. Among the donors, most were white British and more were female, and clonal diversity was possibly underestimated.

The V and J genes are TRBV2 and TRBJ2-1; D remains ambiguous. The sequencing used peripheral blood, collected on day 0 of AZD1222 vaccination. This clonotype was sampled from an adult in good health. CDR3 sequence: CASRDAYQTYNEQFF. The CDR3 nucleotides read TGTGCCAGCAGAGACGCCTACCAAACCTACAATGAGCAGTTCTTC.